Listed here are 32 T cell receptor beta chains from one sample, sequenced in a study of metastatic and nonmetastatic thyroid tumors. TCRdb re-called the PCR reads with MiXCR. The sample holds around 31,000 clones, under 25% seen once. Thyroid surgery had not been preceded by any treatment in any patient. The sample taken for sequencing was tumor tissue. Source of these receptors: a male donor with papillary thyroid cancer or a benign thyroid nodule (not recorded which). Some clones in this sample may be carry-over from other donors' samples.

The V call is TRBV20-1, the J call TRBJ2-2; D remains unclear. The germline V gene has CDR1 DFQATT and CDR2 SNEGSKA (reference sequence). The V end was cut by 5 bases, the J end by 10 bases, with 14 bases between. This CDR3 spans 12 amino acids. CDR3 in DNA: TGCAGTGCTTACATGGGCCCCGTGGAGCTGTTTTTT. Translated, it gives CSAYMGPVELFF.

This chain uses TRBV27 with TRBJ1-1; D gene uncertain. Looked up from germline, CDR1 is MNHEY and CDR2 is SMNVEV (reference sequence). Trimming shortened V by 6 bases and J by 0 bases, and 11 bases separated the two germline ends. The CDR3 spans 14 residues. This CDR3 reads CASSLGGLNTEAFF. The CDR3 nucleotides read TGTGCCAGCAGCTTAGGAGGGCTGAACACTGAAGCTTTCTTT.

Within the sample, this clone is large. The chain recombines TRBV20-1 with TRBJ2-7; a weak D match, TRBD2 (6 bases). V was pared by 0 bases and J by 6 bases, with 21 bases between. This CDR3 is 16 amino acids long. CDR1 and CDR2 from the germline V gene are DFQATT and SNEGSKA (reference sequence). CDR3 sequence reads: CSARDRREPRTTEQYF. The CDR3 DNA reads TGCAGTGCTAGAGATCGCCGGGAGCCACGGACTACCGAGCAGTACTTC.

This clone has ten or more counts. One end of the junction varies from germline; a read error may be responsible. The V call is TRBV7-2, the J call TRBJ2-5; D gene unclear. The CDR3 totals 16 residues. The germline CDR1 and CDR2 sequences are SGHTA and FQGNSA. DNA of the CDR3: TGTGCCAGCAGCGTAGCCCTGGGCGGCTACCAAGAGACCCAGTACTTC. This gives the protein CASSVALGGYQETQYF. Full variable domain (outside the CDR3, taken from reference TRBV7-2 and TRBJ2-5): GAGVSQSPSNKVTEKGKDVELRCDPISGHTALYWYRQSLGQGLEFLIYFQGNSAPDKSGLPSDRFSAERTGGSVSTLTIQRTQQEDSAVYLCASSVALGGYQETQYFGPGTRLLVL.

As for this clone: At the DNA level, this CDR3 is encoded by other sequences in the same sample as well. The chain is built from TRBV5-1 and TRBJ1-1; unclear D gene. The CDR3 has 15 residues. Trimming shortened V by 0 bases and J by 0 bases, and 9 bases separated the two germline ends. Looked up from germline, CDR1 is SGHRS and CDR2 is YFSETQ. CDR3 DNA: TGCGCCAGCAGCTTGGGGGGAACTATGAACACTGAAGCTTTCTTT. This codes for CASSLGGTMNTEAFF.

This clone rates as medium-sized. V is TRBV6-5 and J is TRBJ2-2; D tentatively fits TRBD1 or TRBD2 (5 bases each). V lost 1 base, J lost 8 bases, and 8 bases lay in between. In germline, CDR1 is MNHEY, CDR2 SVGAGI. This CDR3 spans 13 amino acids. CDR3 in DNA: TGTGCCAGCAGTTACTTGGGGGTGGGGGAGCTGTTTTTT. It encodes CASSYLGVGELFF.

V usage is TRBV2 and J usage is TRBJ2-7; no firm D call. V lost 10 bases and J 2 bases, leaving 12 bases between the germline ends. This CDR3 spans 12 amino acids. Germline CDR1 SNHLY, CDR2 FYNNEI. CDR3 in DNA: TGTGCCAACATCCCGACTGCCTACGAGCAGTACTTC. Protein sequence: CANIPTAYEQYF.

In this sample, this clone turned up many times. This sequence joins TRBV2 and TRBJ2-7, with 7 bases matching TRBD2. The V and J ends lost 8 bases and 2 bases, in that order; junction bases with no gene match: 9. Germline V lookup: CDR1 SNHLY, CDR2 FYNNEI. The CDR3 covers 14 residues. The CDR3 region is CASLNGEGTYEQYF. The CDR3, as DNA: TGTGCCAGCCTCAACGGGGAGGGCACCTACGAGCAGTACTTC.

This clone was counted ten times or more. This chain links TRBV7-6 with TRBJ2-3; D perhaps matches TRBD1 (5 bases). The CDR3 sequence is 13 residues long. Trimming stripped 6 bases from V and 2 bases from J, with 9 bases between. Germline V gene lookup returns CDR1 SGHVS and CDR2 FNYEAQ. CDR3 amino acids: CASRDTSTDTQYF. The DNA for the CDR3 is TGTGCCAGCAGGGACACCTCCACAGATACGCAGTATTTT.

This clone was detected ten times or more. This may stem from a read error, because a much larger clone lies one nucleotide away. The DNA of the CDR3 is TGTGCCAGCAGTAAGGAACAGGGCACCTACGAGCAGTACTTC. Translated: CASSKEQGTYEQYF. The rearrangement links TRBV28 to TRBJ2-7, with D maybe TRBD1 (6 bases). The CDR3 runs 14 residues. V lost 5 bases to trimming and J lost 2 bases, with 13 bases between them. The germline V gene has CDR1 MDHEN and CDR2 SYDVKM. The full variable domain, its missing parts supplied by reference TRBV28 and TRBJ2-7, is DVKVTQSSRYLVKRTGEKVFLECVQDMDHENMFWYRQDPGLGLRLIYFSYDVKMKEKGDIPEGYSVSREKKERFSLILESASTNQTSMYLCASSKEQGTYEQYFGPGTRLTVT.

The chain couples TRBV20-1 to TRBJ2-3; 8 bases are shared with TRBD1. The CDR3 is 14 residues long. Per germline, CDR1 DFQATT and CDR2 SNEGSKA (reference sequence). CDR3 loop: CGSSPLDRADTQYF. Here the CDR3 DNA reads TGCGGTTCTAGTCCCCTGGACAGGGCGGATACGCAGTATTTT.

By share of the sample, this clone is medium-sized. The rearrangement links TRBV5-1 to TRBJ2-7; 7 positions agree with TRBD2. The CDR3 runs to 15 residues. The germline gives CDR1 SGHRS, CDR2 YFSETQ. J lost 1 base, V lost 5 bases, and 9 bases had no gene match. The CDR3 sequence: CASRIGLAESYEQYF. The CDR3 region has the DNA TGCGCCAGCAGAATAGGGCTAGCGGAGTCCTACGAGCAGTACTTC.

The gene calls are TRBV6-1 and TRBJ1-1; D is unresolved. The germline V gene encodes CDR1 MNHNS and CDR2 SASEGT. The V and J ends lost 6 bases and 2 bases respectively, with 4 bases between them. The CDR3 sequence is 11 residues long. The CDR3 loop is CASRKNTEAFF. DNA for the CDR3: TGTGCCAGCAGGAAAAACACTGAAGCTTTCTTT.

This clone has just a few counts. The chain recombines TRBV19 with TRBJ1-5; D not resolved. CDR1 is LNHDA and CDR2 is SQIVND in the germline V gene (reference sequence). Trimming removed 3 bases from V and 4 bases from J, with 4 bases in between. The CDR3 runs 12 residues. In DNA, the CDR3 is TGTGCCAGTAGTATCATAAATCAGCCCCAGCATTTT. Protein sequence: CASSIINQPQHF.

The chain links TRBV2 to TRBJ1-2; 8 nucleotides align to TRBD1. J lost 7 bases, V lost 4 bases, and 5 bases had no gene match. Germline-derived CDR1 and CDR2 are SNHLY and FYNNEI. The CDR3 has 13 residues. CDR3: CASSATTGVGYTF. The CDR3 DNA is TGTGCCAGCAGTGCCACGACAGGGGTTGGCTACACCTTC.

This clone was observed many times. The J gene is TRBJ2-4, the V gene TRBV5-1; either TRBD1 or TRBD2 may supply D (6 bases each). Looked up from germline, CDR1 is SGHRS and CDR2 is YFSETQ. The CDR3 sequence is 15 residues long. V shed 4 bases and J shed 8 bases, with 19 bases lying between them. This CDR3 is CASSPEGVRGDIQYF. As DNA, the CDR3 is TGCGCCAGCAGCCCGGAGGGGGTTAGAGGAGACATTCAGTACTTC. Complete variable domain (other parts from reference TRBV5-1 and TRBJ2-4): KAGVTQTPRYLIKTRGQQVTLSCSPISGHRSVSWYQQTPGQGLQFLFEYFSETQRNKGNFPGRFSGRQFSNSRSEMNVSTLELGDSALYLCASSPEGVRGDIQYFGAGTRLSVL.

This clone was recorded many times. V gene TRBV20-1 combines with J gene TRBJ1-5, with 9 bases that match TRBD1. Germline trimming cut 4 bases from V and 1 base from J; bases unmatched to any gene: 8. The CDR3 contains 16 residues. CDR1 and CDR2 (germline): DFQATT, SNEGSKA (reference sequence). As DNA, the CDR3 is TGCAGTGCTACCCCGGGACAGGGATACAGCAATCAGCCCCAGCATTTT. Protein product: CSATPGQGYSNQPQHF.

This clone was seen many times. CDR3 in DNA: TGCGCCAGCAGCAAACAGGGGGACGAGCAGTACTTC. Protein sequence: CASSKQGDEQYF. The chain carries TRBV5-1 and TRBJ2-7; 8 bases fit TRBD1. The CDR3 is made up of 12 amino acids. V shed 4 bases, J shed 5 bases, and the junction held 2 bases outside the gene matches. The germline V gene encodes CDR1 SGHRS and CDR2 YFSETQ.

This clone is medium-sized (0.01 to 0.1%). The rearrangement uses TRBV20-1 and TRBJ2-3; D unresolved. CDR1 is DFQATT and CDR2 is SNEGSKA in the germline V gene (reference sequence). Between the trimmed V and J ends, which lost 6 bases and 3 bases, there was a span of 7 bases. The CDR3 runs 11 residues. For the CDR3, the DNA is TGCAGTGCACCGAGAACAGATACGCAGTATTTT. Translation gives CSAPRTDTQYF.

The table lists this clone with many counts. This may arise from a read error, as a much more abundant clone is one base away. The chain recombines TRBV6-5 with TRBJ2-3; D ambiguous. This CDR3 spans 14 amino acids. Trimming removed 2 bases at V and 2 bases at J, with 8 bases between. The germline V gene has CDR1 MNHEY and CDR2 SVGAGI. The CDR3 region is CASSYADATDTQYF. CDR3 bases: TGTGCCAGCAGTTACGCGGACGCCACAGATACGCAGTATTTT.

The V and J genes are TRBV20-1 and TRBJ1-2, with unresolved D. With 3 bases removed from V and 3 bases from J, the gap between germline ends came to 11 bases. This CDR3 is 13 amino acids long. CDR1 DFQATT and CDR2 SNEGSKA come from the germline V gene (reference sequence). In DNA, the CDR3 is TGCAGTGCTAGTAACCCGGCGGACTATGGCTACACCTTC. This codes for CSASNPADYGYTF.

By share, this clone counts as medium-sized. The V gene is TRBV6-1, the J gene TRBJ2-7; either TRBD1 or TRBD2 may fit D (5 bases each). The V gene's germline CDR1 is MNHNS and CDR2 SASEGT. The V and J ends lost 6 bases and 2 bases respectively, with 14 bases between them. This CDR3 region has 14 residues. CDR3 residues: CASSPGGRAYEQYF. Here the CDR3 DNA reads TGTGCCAGCAGCCCTGGGGGACGGGCCTACGAGCAGTACTTC.

This clone was observed at least ten times. V and J are TRBV11-2 and TRBJ2-4; maybe TRBD2 (6 bases). This CDR3 is built from 14 residues. Trimming shortened V by 5 bases and J by 7 bases, and 15 bases separated the two germline ends. CDR1 SGHAT and CDR2 FQNNGV come from the germline V gene. The CDR3 coding sequence is TGTGCCAGCAGCCCCGCAGGCCTAGCGAACATTCAGTACTTC. As protein: CASSPAGLANIQYF.

In its sample, this clone is medium-sized. The V and J genes are TRBV6-2 or TRBV6-3 and TRBJ1-6; D is possibly TRBD1 (5 bases). Between the trimmed V and J ends, which lost 8 bases and 9 bases, there was a span of 11 bases. This CDR3 is built from 12 residues. Germline-derived CDR1 and CDR2 are MNHEY and SVGEGT. The CDR3 spells CASADGGSPLHF. The CDR3 region has the DNA TGTGCCAGCGCGGACGGGGGTTCACCCCTCCACTTT.

The V gene is TRBV4-1, the J gene TRBJ2-5, with TRBD2 as a possible D gene (5 bases). V lost 0 bases, J lost 5 bases, and 10 bases lay in between. Germline V gene data show CDR1 as MGHRA and CDR2 as YSYEKL. The CDR3 is 14 residues long. The CDR3 nucleotides read TGCGCCAGCAGCCAAGACGGGCGGAGGGAGACCCAGTACTTC. It encodes CASSQDGRRETQYF.

The chain combines TRBV5-1 with TRBJ1-6, with a possible D match to TRBD1 (6 bases). The germline gives CDR1 SGHRS, CDR2 YFSETQ. V was shortened by 7 bases and J by 9 bases, with 17 bases between the two germline ends. The length of the CDR3 is 14 residues. CDR3 amino acids: CASADRQVGSPLHF. CDR3 sequence (DNA): TGCGCCAGCGCCGACAGGCAAGTTGGTTCACCCCTCCACTTT.

This clone has at least ten counts. This chain uses TRBV11-3 with TRBJ2-1; D gene uncertain. Germline assignment: CDR1 SGHNT and CDR2 YENEEA. The CDR3 extends over 15 amino acids. Trimming removed 0 bases from V and 2 bases from J, with 8 bases in between. For the CDR3, the DNA is TGTGCCAGCAGCTTAGACCATGGGGCCTACAATGAGCAGTTCTTC. Its translation is CASSLDHGAYNEQFF.

V and J are TRBV5-1 and TRBJ2-7; perhaps TRBD1 as D (5 bases). CDR1 is SGHRS, CDR2 YFSETQ, per germline. The CDR3 loop spans 13 amino acids. The V end lost 0 bases, the J end lost 6 bases, and 10 bases lay between the germline ends. CDR3: CASSLDTGGEQYF. CDR3 nucleotide sequence: TGCGCCAGCAGCTTGGATACAGGTGGCGAGCAGTACTTC.

This clone appeared many times. A much larger clone sits a single nucleotide away, making a read error possible. The chain carries TRBV28 and TRBJ2-4; D might be TRBD1 or TRBD2, each matching 6 bases. Trimming cost V 10 bases and J 4 bases, with 23 bases left between them. Germline CDR1 and CDR2: MDHEN and SYDVKM. There are 16 residues in the CDR3. This CDR3 reads CANRNIQGGLKNIQYF. The CDR3 DNA reads TGTGCCAACAGAAATATACAGGGAGGATTGAAAAACATTCAGTACTTC. Complete variable domain (other parts from reference TRBV28 and TRBJ2-4): DVKVTQSSRYLVKRTGEKVFLECVQDMDHENMFWYRQDPGLGLRLIYFSYDVKMKEKGDIPEGYSVSREKKERFSLILESASTNQTSMYLCANRNIQGGLKNIQYFGAGTRLSVL.

CDR3 DNA sequence: TGCGCCAGCAGCTTGGCGTCCGGAGGTGCAGGAGGCTACACCTTC. It translates to CASSLASGGAGGYTF. The chain links TRBV5-1 to TRBJ1-2; D is ambiguous. Trimming shortened V by 0 bases and J by 8 bases, and 17 bases separated the two germline ends. CDR1 SGHRS and CDR2 YFSETQ come from the germline V gene. The CDR3 contains 15 residues.

This clone has at least ten counts. This chain links TRBV28 with TRBJ1-1; 9 positions agree with TRBD1. Germline CDR1 reads MDHEN; CDR2 reads SYDVKM. V lost 2 bases to trimming and J lost 8 bases; unmatched junction nucleotides: 6. The CDR3 extends over 14 amino acids. In DNA, the CDR3 is TGTGCCAGCAGTTTAGGCTGGGGGACAGGGGAAGCTTTCTTT. Protein: CASSLGWGTGEAFF.

Many counts were recorded for this clone. CDR3 protein: CASSFIGLAGGRSDTQYF. The CDR3 DNA is TGTGCCAGCAGTTTCATAGGACTAGCGGGAGGGCGTTCAGATACGCAGTATTTT. The chain is built from TRBV28 and TRBJ2-3, with 15 bases lining up with TRBD2. The germline CDR1 and CDR2 sequences are MDHEN and SYDVKM. The CDR3 loop spans 18 amino acids. Trimming at V came to 3 bases and at J to 4 bases, leaving 8 bases not matched to a gene.